This TCR beta chain was found in a study of blood T cells in healthy people across ages. Study observations and caveats: PBMCs were not sorted, which prevented a conclusive comparison of naive versus antigen-experienced cells. It was not known whether donors were CMV positive (a possible confounder of expanded clonotype changes).

The CDR3 has 15 amino acids. The V gene's germline CDR1 is DFQATT and CDR2 SNEGSKA (reference sequence). V was clipped by 6 bases and J by 0 bases, with 15 bases between them. This clonotype was observed at least ten times. Its antigen remains unknown. PCR was performed a second time for 7 to 11 cycles using a sample-barcoded 5' primer and a J-beta primer mix. A template-switch adaptor with 12 random nucleotides tagged each cDNA molecule. Each CDR3 protein is one row after TCRdb ran MiXCR on the 5' RACE reads. The sample yields about 1.5 million distinct CDR3 sequences, 42% seen once. Sequenced sample: blood. The clonotype comes from a woman aged 18-35 years in good health. The chain combines TRBV20-1 with TRBJ2-1; D uncertain. The CDR3 DNA follows: TGCAGTGCGAAAACCCCGGACCACTCCTACAATGAGCAGTTCTTC. It translates to CSAKTPDHSYNEQFF.